This T cell receptor beta chain was sequenced for a study of beta chain features in type 1 diabetes. This clone was seen at least ten times. The antigen is undetermined. A CD45RO/CCR7/CD25/CD127/CD95/CD27 panel sorted naive, central memory, regulatory and stem cell-like memory CD4+ cells. TCRB transcripts that were expressed got sequenced, as all of the isolated RNA had been reverse transcribed. The average read count of naive, central memory and regulatory T cell samples was approximately 4 million. Libraries were prepared by immunoSEQ multiplex PCR; TCRdb keeps only in-frame clonotypes and omits some of them. This sample has about 140,000 clones; more than 10% occur once, and the top ten carry less than 1.5%. General study results and limits: Patients with Type 1 diabetes showed moderately but significantly shorter TCRB CDR3s in all four CD4+ subsets.

CDR1 and CDR2 (germline): ENHRY, SYGVKD. This CDR3 region has 13 residues. The V end lost 5 bases, the J end lost 5 bases, and 12 bases lay between the germline ends. The clonotype originates from a man in his late teens or twenties with type 1 diabetes. V gene TRBV10-3 combines with J gene TRBJ2-5, with D tentatively TRBD2 (5 bases). The sample consisted of central memory CD4+ T cells from blood. CDR3 DNA sequence: TGTGCCATCAGTCCGCGGGCGCAGGAGACCCAGTACTTC. This gives the protein CAISPRAQETQYF.